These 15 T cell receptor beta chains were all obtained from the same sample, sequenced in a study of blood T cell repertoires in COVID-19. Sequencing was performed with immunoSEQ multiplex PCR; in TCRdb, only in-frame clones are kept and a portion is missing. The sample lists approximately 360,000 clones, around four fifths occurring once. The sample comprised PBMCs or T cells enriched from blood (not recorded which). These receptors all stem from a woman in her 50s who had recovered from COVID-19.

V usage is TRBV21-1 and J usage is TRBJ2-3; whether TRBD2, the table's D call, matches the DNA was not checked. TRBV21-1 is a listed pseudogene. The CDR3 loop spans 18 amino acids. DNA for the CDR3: TGTGCCAGCAGCAAACCTGGACAGGCCGGCGGGAGGTTGTGTACGCAGTATTTT. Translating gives CASSKPGQAGGRLCTQYF.

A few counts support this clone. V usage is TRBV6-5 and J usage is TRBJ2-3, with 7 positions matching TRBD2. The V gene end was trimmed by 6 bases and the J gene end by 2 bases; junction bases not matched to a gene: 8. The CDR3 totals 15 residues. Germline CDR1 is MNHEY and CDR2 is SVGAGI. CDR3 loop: CASRKLAGPTDTQYF. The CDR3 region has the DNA TGTGCCAGCAGAAAATTAGCGGGCCCCACAGATACGCAGTATTTT.

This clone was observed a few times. CDR3 amino acids: CASSFRDRGPYGYTF. The CDR3 DNA follows: TGTGCCAGCAGCTTCAGGGACAGGGGACCATATGGCTACACCTTC. The chain couples TRBV9 to TRBJ1-2; 10 nucleotides agree with TRBD1. Trimming at V came to 4 bases and at J to 5 bases, leaving 8 bases not matched to a gene. Germline V lookup: CDR1 SGDLS, CDR2 YYNGEE. The CDR3 is 15 residues long.

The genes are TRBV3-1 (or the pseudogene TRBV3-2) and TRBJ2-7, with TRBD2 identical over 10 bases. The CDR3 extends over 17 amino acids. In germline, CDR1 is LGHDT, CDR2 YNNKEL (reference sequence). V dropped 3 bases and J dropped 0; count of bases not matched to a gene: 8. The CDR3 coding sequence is TGTGCCAGCAGCCATTTCGGACTAGCGGAGAGCTCCTACGAGCAGTACTTC. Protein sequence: CASSHFGLAESSYEQYF.

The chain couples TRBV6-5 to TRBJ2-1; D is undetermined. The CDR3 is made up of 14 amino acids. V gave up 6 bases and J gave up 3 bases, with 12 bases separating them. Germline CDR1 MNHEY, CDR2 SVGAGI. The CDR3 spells CASSSESYYNEQFF. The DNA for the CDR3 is TGTGCCAGCAGCTCCGAGAGCTACTACAATGAGCAGTTCTTC.

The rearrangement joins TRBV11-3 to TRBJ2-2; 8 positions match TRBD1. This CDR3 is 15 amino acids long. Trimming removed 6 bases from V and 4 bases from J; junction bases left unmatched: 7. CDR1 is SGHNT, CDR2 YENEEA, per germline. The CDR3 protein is CASSSGGAGTGELFF. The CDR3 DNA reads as TGTGCCAGCAGTTCAGGGGGCGCGGGCACCGGGGAGCTGTTTTTT.

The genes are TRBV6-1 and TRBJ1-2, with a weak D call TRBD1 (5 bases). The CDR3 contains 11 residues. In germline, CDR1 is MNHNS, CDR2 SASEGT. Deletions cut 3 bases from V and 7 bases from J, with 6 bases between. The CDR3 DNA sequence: TGTGCCAGCAGTGAGGGGGGTGGCTACACCTTC. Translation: CASSEGGGYTF.

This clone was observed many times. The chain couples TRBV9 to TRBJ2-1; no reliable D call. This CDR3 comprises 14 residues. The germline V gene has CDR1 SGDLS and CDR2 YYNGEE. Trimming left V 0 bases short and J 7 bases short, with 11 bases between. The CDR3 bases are TGTGCCAGCAGCGTAGGTCGTTCTAGTAATGAGCAGTTCTTC. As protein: CASSVGRSSNEQFF.

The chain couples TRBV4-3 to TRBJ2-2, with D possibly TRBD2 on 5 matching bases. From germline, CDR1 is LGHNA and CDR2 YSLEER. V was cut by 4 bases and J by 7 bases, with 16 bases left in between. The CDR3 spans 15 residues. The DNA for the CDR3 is TGCGCCAGCAGCCCCCCCGCGGGCAGGCGCGGGGAGCTGTTTTTT. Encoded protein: CASSPPAGRRGELFF.

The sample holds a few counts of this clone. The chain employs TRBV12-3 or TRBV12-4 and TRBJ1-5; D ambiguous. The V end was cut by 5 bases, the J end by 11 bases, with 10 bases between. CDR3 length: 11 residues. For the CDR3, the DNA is TGTGCCAGCAGTCGCCGGGAATCCCAGCATTTT. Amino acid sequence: CASSRRESQHF.

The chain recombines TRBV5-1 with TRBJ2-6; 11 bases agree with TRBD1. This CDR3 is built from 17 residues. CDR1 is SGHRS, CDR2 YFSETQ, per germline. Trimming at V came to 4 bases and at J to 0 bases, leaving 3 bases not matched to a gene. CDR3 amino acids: CASSRGTGGSGANVLTF. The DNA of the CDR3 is TGCGCCAGCAGCAGGGGGACAGGGGGCTCTGGGGCCAACGTCCTGACTTTC.

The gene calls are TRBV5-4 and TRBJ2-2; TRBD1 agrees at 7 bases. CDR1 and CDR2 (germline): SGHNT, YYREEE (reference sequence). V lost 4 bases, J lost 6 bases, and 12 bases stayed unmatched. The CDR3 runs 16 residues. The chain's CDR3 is CASSLRATGWPGELFF. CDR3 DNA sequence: TGTGCCAGCAGCCTGAGAGCGACAGGGTGGCCCGGGGAGCTGTTTTTT.

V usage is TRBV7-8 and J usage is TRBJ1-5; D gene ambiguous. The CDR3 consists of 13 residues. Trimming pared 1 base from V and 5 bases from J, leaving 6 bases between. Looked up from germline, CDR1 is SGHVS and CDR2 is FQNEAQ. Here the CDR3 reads CASSLVEDQPQHF. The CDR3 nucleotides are TGTGCCAGCAGCTTAGTGGAGGATCAGCCCCAGCATTTT.

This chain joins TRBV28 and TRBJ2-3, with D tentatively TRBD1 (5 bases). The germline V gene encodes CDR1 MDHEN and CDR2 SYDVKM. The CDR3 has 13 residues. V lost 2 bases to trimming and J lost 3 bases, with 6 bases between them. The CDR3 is CASSLGQTDTQYF. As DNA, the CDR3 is TGTGCCAGCAGTTTAGGACAAACAGATACGCAGTATTTT.

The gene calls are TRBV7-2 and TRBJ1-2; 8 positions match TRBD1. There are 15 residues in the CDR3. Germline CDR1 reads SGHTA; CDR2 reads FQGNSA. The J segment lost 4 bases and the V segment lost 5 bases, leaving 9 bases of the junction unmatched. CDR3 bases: TGTGCCAGCAGCCCTACTGGACAGGGAAGCTATGGCTACACCTTC. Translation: CASSPTGQGSYGYTF.